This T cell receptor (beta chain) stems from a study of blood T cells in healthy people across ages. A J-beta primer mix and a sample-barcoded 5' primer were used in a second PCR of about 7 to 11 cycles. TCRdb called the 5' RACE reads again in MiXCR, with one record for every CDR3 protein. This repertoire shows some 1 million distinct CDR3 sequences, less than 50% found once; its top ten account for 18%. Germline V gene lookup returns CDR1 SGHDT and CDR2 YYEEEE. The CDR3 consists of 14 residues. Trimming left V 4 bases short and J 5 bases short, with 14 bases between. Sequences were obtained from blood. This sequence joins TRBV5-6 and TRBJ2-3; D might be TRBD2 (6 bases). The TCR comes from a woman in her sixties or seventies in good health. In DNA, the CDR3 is TGTGCCAGCAGCCCGGAGGGCCGGGGAGATACGCAGTATTTT. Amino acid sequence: CASSPEGRGDTQYF.